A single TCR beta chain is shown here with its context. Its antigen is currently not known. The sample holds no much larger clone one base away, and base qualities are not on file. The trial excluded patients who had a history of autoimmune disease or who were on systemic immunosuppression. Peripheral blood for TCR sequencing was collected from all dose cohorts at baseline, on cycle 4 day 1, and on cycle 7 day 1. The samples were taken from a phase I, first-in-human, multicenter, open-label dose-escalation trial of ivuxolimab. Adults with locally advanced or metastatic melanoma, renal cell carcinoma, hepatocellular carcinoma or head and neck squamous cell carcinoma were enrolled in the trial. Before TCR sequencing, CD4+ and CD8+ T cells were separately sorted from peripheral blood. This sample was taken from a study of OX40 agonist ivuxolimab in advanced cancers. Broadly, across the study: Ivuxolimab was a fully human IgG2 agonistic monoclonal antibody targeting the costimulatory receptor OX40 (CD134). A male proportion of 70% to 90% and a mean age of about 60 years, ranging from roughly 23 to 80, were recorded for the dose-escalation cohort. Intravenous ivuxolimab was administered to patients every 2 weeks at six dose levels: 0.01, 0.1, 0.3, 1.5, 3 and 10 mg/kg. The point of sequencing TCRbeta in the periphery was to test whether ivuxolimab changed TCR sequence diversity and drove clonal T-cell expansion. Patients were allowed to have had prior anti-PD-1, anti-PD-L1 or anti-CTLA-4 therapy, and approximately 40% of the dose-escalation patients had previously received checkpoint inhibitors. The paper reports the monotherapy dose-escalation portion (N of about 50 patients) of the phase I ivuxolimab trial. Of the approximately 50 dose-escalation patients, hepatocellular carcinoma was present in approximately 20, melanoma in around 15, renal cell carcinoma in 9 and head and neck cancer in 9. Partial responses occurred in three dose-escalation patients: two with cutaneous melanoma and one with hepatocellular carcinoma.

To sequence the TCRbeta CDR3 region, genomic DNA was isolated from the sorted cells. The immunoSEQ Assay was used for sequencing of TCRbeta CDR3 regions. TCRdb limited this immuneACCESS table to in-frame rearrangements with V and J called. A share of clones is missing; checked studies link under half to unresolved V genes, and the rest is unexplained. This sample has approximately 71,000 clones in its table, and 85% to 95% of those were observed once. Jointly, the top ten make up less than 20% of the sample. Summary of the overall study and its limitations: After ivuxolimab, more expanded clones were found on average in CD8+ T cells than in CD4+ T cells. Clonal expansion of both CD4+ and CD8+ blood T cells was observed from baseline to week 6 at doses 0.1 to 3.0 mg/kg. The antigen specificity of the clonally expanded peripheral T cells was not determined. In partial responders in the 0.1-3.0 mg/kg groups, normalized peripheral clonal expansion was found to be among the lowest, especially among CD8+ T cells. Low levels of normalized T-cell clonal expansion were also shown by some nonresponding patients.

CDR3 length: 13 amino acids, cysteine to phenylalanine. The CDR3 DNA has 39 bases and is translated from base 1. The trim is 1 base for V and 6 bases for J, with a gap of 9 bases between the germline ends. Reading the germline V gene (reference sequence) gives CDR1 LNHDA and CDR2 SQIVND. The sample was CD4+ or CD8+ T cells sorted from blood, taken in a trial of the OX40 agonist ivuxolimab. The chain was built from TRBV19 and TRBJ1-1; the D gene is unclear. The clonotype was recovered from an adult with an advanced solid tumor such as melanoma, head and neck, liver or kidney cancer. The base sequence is TGTGCCAGTAGTATAGGCGCCCAGGCTGAAGCTTTCTTT. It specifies CASSIGAQAEAFF. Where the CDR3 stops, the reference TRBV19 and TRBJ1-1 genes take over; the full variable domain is DGGITQSPKYLFRKEGQNVTLSCEQNLNHDAMYWYRQDPGQGLRLIYYSQIVNDFQKGDIAEGYSVSREKKESFPLTVTSAQKNPTAFYLCASSIGAQAEAFFGQGTRLTVV.